These 10 T cell receptor beta chains were all obtained from the same sample, sequenced in a study of shared clonotypes between healthy human individuals. Using immunoSEQ multiplex PCR, the repertoire was profiled, and TCRdb retains in-frame clones only, with some absent. This sample carries over a million clones, roughly 95% of them seen once, and the ten largest clones take 1% to 1.5%. Sequenced: naive CD4+ T cells sorted from blood. Subset reported: CD45RA+ positively selected. The receptor set was obtained from a man aged 25 to 45 in good health.

The V call is TRBV4-1, the J call TRBJ1-2; tentatively, D is TRBD1 (6 bases). CDR3 length equals 15 residues. The V end lost 4 bases, the J end lost 1 base, and 13 bases lay between the germline ends. Germline lookup yields CDR1 MGHRA and CDR2 YSYEKL. CDR3 DNA sequence: TGCGCCAGCAGCCCGTCGGGGGCCGGTAACTATGGCTACACCTTC. The encoded protein is CASSPSGAGNYGYTF.

The chain links TRBV6-1 to TRBJ2-3; TRBD2 aligns across 7 bases. V trimming: 4 bases; J trimming: 5 bases; junction bases outside the gene matches: 18. This CDR3 region has 18 residues. Germline CDR1 MNHNS, CDR2 SASEGT. The CDR3 DNA sequence: TGTGCCAGCAGTGCCCTATCCCCAGGCGGGAGTGCTGGAGATACGCAGTATTTT. Protein: CASSALSPGGSAGDTQYF.

CDR3 DNA: TGCGCCAGCAGTCGATATAGCGGGAGTCCCCCCGGGGAGCTGTTTTTT. Residues: CASSRYSGSPPGELFF. The chain uses TRBV5-1 and TRBJ2-2, with TRBD2 matching 9 bases. V lost 5 bases and J lost 6; bases outside the gene matches: 11. Per the germline V gene, CDR1 is SGHRS and CDR2 is YFSETQ. The CDR3 contains 16 residues.

The V and J genes are TRBV9 and TRBJ2-4, with D perhaps matching TRBD2 (6 bases). Trimming pared 2 bases from V and 10 bases from J, leaving 10 bases between. Germline V gene sequence: CDR1 SGDLS, CDR2 YYNGEE. This CDR3 contains 12 residues. This chain's CDR3 is CASSVGAGIQYF. The CDR3 DNA follows: TGTGCCAGCAGCGTCGGGGCGGGGATTCAGTACTTC.

CDR3 protein: CASSVRLAGGFGETQYF. The CDR3 nucleotides are TGTGCCAGCAGTGTGCGACTAGCGGGAGGGTTTGGGGAGACCCAGTACTTC. This rearrangement joins TRBV6-1 to TRBJ2-5; TRBD2 agrees at 14 bases. With 4 bases clipped from V and 5 bases from J, the junction kept 9 bases outside the gene matches. Germline V CDR1 and CDR2: MNHNS, SASEGT. This CDR3 is 17 amino acids long.

The chain joins TRBV10-3 to TRBJ2-3; D perhaps matches TRBD2 (6 bases). The germline V and J ends were trimmed by 0 bases and 7 bases, with 14 bases remaining between them. Germline CDR1 is ENHRY and CDR2 is SYGVKD. The CDR3 consists of 15 residues. The CDR3 DNA follows: TGTGCCATCAGTGAGTCGATTAGCGGAGGAAATACGCAGTATTTT. It yields the protein CAISESISGGNTQYF.

The genes are TRBV28 and TRBJ2-1; a weak D match, TRBD2 (5 bases). Per the germline V gene, CDR1 is MDHEN and CDR2 is SYDVKM. Between the trimmed V and J ends, which lost 3 bases and 9 bases, there was a span of 9 bases. The CDR3 is made up of 12 amino acids. Here the CDR3 reads CASSFDGIEQFF. CDR3 nucleotide sequence: TGTGCCAGCAGTTTCGACGGGATTGAGCAGTTCTTC. Full variable domain (outside the CDR3, taken from reference TRBV28 and TRBJ2-1): DVKVTQSSRYLVKRTGEKVFLECVQDMDHENMFWYRQDPGLGLRLIYFSYDVKMKEKGDIPEGYSVSREKKERFSLILESASTNQTSMYLCASSFDGIEQFFGPGTRLTVL.

The chain is built from TRBV5-4 and TRBJ2-3; D is possibly TRBD1 (5 bases). Germline V CDR1 and CDR2: SGHNT, YYREEE (reference sequence). The CDR3 consists of 14 residues. Trimming stripped 0 bases from V and 8 bases from J, with 13 bases between. In nucleotides, the CDR3 is TGTGCCAGCAGCTTGGAACAGGTCACGGGTACGCAGTATTTT. Its protein product is CASSLEQVTGTQYF. The full variable domain, completed using reference TRBV5-4 and TRBJ2-3, is ETGVTQSPTHLIKTRGQQVTLRCSSQSGHNTVSWYQQALGQGPQFIFQYYREEENGRGNFPPRFSGLQFPNYSSELNVNALELDDSALYLCASSLEQVTGTQYFGPGTRLTVL.

The rearrangement uses TRBV18 and TRBJ2-2; D possibly uses TRBD1 or TRBD2 (6 bases each). There are 17 residues in the CDR3. CDR1 KGHSH and CDR2 LQKENI come from the germline V gene. V was clipped by 0 bases and J by 3 bases, with 14 bases between them. The CDR3 loop reads CASSPPGGSGDTGELFF. The CDR3 coding sequence is TGTGCCAGCTCACCACCGGGGGGCTCAGGCGACACCGGGGAGCTGTTTTTT.

This chain connects TRBV9 to TRBJ2-2; the match to TRBD2 covers 8 bases. The V gene's germline CDR1 is SGDLS and CDR2 YYNGEE. The CDR3 has 16 amino acids. V trimming: 0 bases; J trimming: 6 bases; junction bases outside the gene matches: 7. The CDR3 reads CASSVVSGRLAGELFF. CDR3 nucleotide sequence: TGTGCCAGCAGCGTAGTAAGCGGGAGACTGGCCGGGGAGCTGTTTTTT.